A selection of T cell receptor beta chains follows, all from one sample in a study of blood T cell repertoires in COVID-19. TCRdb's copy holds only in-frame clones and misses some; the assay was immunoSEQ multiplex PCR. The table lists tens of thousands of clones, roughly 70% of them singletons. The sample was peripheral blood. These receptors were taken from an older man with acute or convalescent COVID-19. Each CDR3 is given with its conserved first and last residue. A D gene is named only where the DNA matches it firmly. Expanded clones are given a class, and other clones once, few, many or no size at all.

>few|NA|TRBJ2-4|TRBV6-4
TGTGCCAGCACCAGAGTAGGAGGGGACCTACTAGCCAAAAACATTCAGTACTTC
CASTRVGGDLLAKNIQYF
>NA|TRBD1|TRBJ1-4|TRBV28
TGTGCCAGCAGTCTGCCGGGACAGACTAATGAAAAACTGTTTTTT
CASSLPGQTNEKLFF
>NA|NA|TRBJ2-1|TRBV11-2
TGTGCCAGCAGCTTAGCGCCCCGGTTTCCCTACAATGAGCAGTTCTTC
CASSLAPRFPYNEQFF
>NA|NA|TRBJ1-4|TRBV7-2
TGTGCCAGCAGCTTAGACTGGGGCACTAATGAAAAACTGTTTTTT
CASSLDWGTNEKLFF
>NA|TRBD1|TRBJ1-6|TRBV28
TGTGCCAGCAGTTGGGACAGTGAATCACCCCTCCACTTT
CASSWDSESPLHF
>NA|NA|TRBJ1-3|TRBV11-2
TGTGCCAGCAGCTTACAGGTTGCAGGAAACACCATATATTTT
CASSLQVAGNTIYF
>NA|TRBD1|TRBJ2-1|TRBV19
TGTGCCAGTAGTATAGTGCGGGACAGGGGGCACGAGCAGTTCTTC
CASSIVRDRGHEQFF
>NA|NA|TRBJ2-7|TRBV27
TGTGCCAGCACCTCGACGACTAGCTACGAGCAGTACTTC
CASTSTTSYEQYF
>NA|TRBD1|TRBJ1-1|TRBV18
TGTGCCAGCTCACCACAATTGGGGGACAGGGGAACAACTGAAGCTTTCTTT
CASSPQLGDRGTTEAFF
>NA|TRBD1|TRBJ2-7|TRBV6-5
TGTGCCAGCAGTCGGGACAGGGCCTACGAGCAGTACTTC
CASSRDRAYEQYF
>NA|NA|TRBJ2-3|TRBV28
TGTGCCAGCAGTCCGTGGATCCTCCAGGGGACAGATACGCAGTATTTT
CASSPWILQGTDTQYF
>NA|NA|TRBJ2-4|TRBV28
TGTGCCAGCAGTTTTACCCAGCGGAATATTACGTTTCTAGCCAAAAACATTCAGTACTTC
CASSFTQRNITFLAKNIQYF
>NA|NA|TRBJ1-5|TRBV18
TGTGCCAGCTCACCAACGGACAGTAAAAATCAGCCCCAGCATTTT
CASSPTDSKNQPQHF
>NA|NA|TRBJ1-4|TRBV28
TGTGCCAGCAGCCATGGACAGCACGCAACTAATGAAAAACTGTTTTTT
CASSHGQHATNEKLFF
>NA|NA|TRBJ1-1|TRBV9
TGTGCCAGCAGCCGTTATGGGGGCGAAGCTTTCTTT
CASSRYGGEAFF
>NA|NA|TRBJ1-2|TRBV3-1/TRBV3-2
TGTGCCAGCAGCCAGACAGCTAACTATGGCTACACCTTC
CASSQTANYGYTF
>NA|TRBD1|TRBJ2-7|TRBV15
TGTGCCACCAGCAGCCTCTTTGGACAGGGGGGTTCCTACGAGCAGTACTTC
CATSSLFGQGGSYEQYF
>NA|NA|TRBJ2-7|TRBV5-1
TGCGCCAGCAGCTTGGGACAGGTAACCTACGAGCAGTACTTC
CASSLGQVTYEQYF
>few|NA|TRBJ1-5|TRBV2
TGTGCCAGCAGTGAAACGGGCAATCAGCCCCAGCATTTT
CASSETGNQPQHF
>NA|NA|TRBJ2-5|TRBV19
TGTGCCAGTAGTATAAATCCTAAGGAGACCCAGTACTTC
CASSINPKETQYF
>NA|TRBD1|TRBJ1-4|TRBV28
TGTGCCAGCAGTTCAGGGGGCTTTGTTGAAAAACTGTTTTTT
CASSSGGFVEKLFF
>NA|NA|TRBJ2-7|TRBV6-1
TGTGCCAGCAGGAACCTACAGGGGGGGGGCGAGCAGTACTTC
CASRNLQGGGEQYF
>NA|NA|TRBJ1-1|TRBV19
TGTGCCAGTAGTATAGGTTCAGGGTACACTGAAGCTTTCTTT
CASSIGSGYTEAFF
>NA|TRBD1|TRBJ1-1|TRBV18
TGTGCCAGCTCACTTGGACAGGGGGACACTGAAGCTTTCTTT
CASSLGQGDTEAFF
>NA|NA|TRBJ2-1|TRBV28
TGTGCCAGCAACTTCAGGCCTTACAATGAGCAGTTCTTC
CASNFRPYNEQFF
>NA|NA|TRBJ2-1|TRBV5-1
TGCGCCAGCAGCTTGTATCTTAGCGGAGTCTACAATGAGCAGTTCTTC
CASSLYLSGVYNEQFF
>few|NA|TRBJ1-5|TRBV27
TGTGCCAGCAGTTTATCGGCTGATCAGCCCCAGCATTTT
CASSLSADQPQHF
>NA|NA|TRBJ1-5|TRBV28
TGTGCCAGCACTTCCCTAAAGGGGCTCAATCAGCCCCAGCATTTT
CASTSLKGLNQPQHF
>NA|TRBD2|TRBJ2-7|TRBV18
TGTGCCAGCTCACCCAGCGGGAGTGGCTACGAGCAGTACTTC
CASSPSGSGYEQYF
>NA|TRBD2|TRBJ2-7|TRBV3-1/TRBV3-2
TGTGCCAGCAGCTTTGGAGTGGCGGGAGGGCTCGACGAGCAGTACTTC
CASSFGVAGGLDEQYF
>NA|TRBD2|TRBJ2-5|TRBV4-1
TGCGCCAGCAGCCCCCGGACTAGCGGGAAGCAAGAGACCCAGTACTTC
CASSPRTSGKQETQYF
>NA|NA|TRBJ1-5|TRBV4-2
TGTGCCAGCAGCCCCCAACCAGGGGTTTCTCAGCCCCAGCATTTT
CASSPQPGVSQPQHF
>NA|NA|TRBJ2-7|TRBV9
TGTGCCAGCAGCGTAGGCGGGCCCTCCTACGAGCAGTACTTC
CASSVGGPSYEQYF
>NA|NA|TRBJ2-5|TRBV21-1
TGTGCCAGCAGAGGGGGTGAGCGGGAGACCTCCCGCTTGGAGACCCAGTACTTC
CASRGGERETSRLETQYF
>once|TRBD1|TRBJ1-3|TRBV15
TGTGCCACCAGCAGTGACCAGGGGGCGCGGGCCATATATTTT
CATSSDQGARAIYF
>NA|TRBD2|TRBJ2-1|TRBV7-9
TGTGCCAGCAGCCGTGGGGGGACTAGCCCCTACAATGAGCAGTTCTTC
CASSRGGTSPYNEQFF